This is a list of T cell receptor beta chains from one sample in a study of blood T cell repertoires in COVID-19. The table came from immunoSEQ multiplex PCR; TCRdb's copy has only in-frame clones and leaves some out. This sample yields fewer than 350,000 clones, of which approximately 86% are seen a single time; roughly 14% belongs to the top ten. Sample: peripheral blood. The receptors derive from a woman in her sixties or seventies with COVID-19, enrolled during active disease. The CDR3 runs from the conserved cysteine through the conserved F or W. Each record gives: clone size, J gene, V gene, CDR3 protein. Clone size is given for some rows only: seen once, a few or many times, or a class if the clone is expanded.

once,TRBJ1-4,TRBV6-5,CASREGPLAEKLFF
-,TRBJ2-5,TRBV24-1,CATSDAALYSGAQETQYF
-,TRBJ2-7,TRBV9,CASSVGQGGNEQYF
few,TRBJ1-5,TRBV30,CAWSPSRQGTQPQHF
-,TRBJ1-2,TRBV7-2,CASSPRTGPDYGYTF
-,TRBJ1-1,TRBV9,CASSESGTLNTEAFF
-,TRBJ2-3,TRBV30,CAWSQSWGEGTDTQYF
once,TRBJ1-4,TRBV18,CASSPNRGTNEKLFF
-,TRBJ2-7,TRBV2,CASSDRGHEQYF
medium-sized,TRBJ1-1,TRBV5-1,CASSLTKGAEAEAFF
once,TRBJ1-1,TRBV7-2,CASSSRPLDGGTEAFF
-,TRBJ2-7,TRBV10-2,CASSFPGRGDEQYF
-,TRBJ1-2,TRBV13,CASSFGQPNDYGYTF
-,TRBJ1-4,TRBV11-2,CASSSWRANEKLFF
-,TRBJ2-6,TRBV7-2,CASSFLGANVLTF
-,TRBJ2-5,TRBV24-1,CATSDARVRETQYF
-,TRBJ1-1,TRBV10-1,CASSDPGSTEAFF
few,TRBJ1-2,TRBV7-2,CASSLTGWDYGYTF
-,TRBJ2-7,TRBV30,CAWSVKGPHSYEQYF
-,TRBJ1-2,TRBV2,CASSAAGDYGYTF
-,TRBJ2-7,TRBV24-1,CATSDGGQGVSEQYF
-,TRBJ2-4,TRBV6-1,CASSDRGSAKNIQYF
-,TRBJ2-3,TRBV10-1,CASSEASSTDTQYF
-,TRBJ1-1,TRBV7-2,CASSLAGLQGGTEAFF
-,TRBJ2-7,TRBV2,CASRDSGISDEQYF
-,TRBJ2-7,TRBV18,CASSPGGQGYEQYF
-,TRBJ2-7,TRBV19,CASSIRQGDYEQYF
-,TRBJ2-5,TRBV3-1/TRBV3-2,CASSQDWRGWETQYF
once,TRBJ1-2,TRBV11-2,CASSLGPSIGLEGYTF
-,TRBJ2-2,TRBV6-2/TRBV6-3,CASRYLRTNTGELFF
-,TRBJ2-5,TRBV2,CASSEPGEETQYF
-,TRBJ2-5,TRBV4-2,CASSQDLSGGQETQYF
-,TRBJ2-5,TRBV13,CASSLVGAGQETQYF
-,TRBJ2-3,TRBV28,CASRPSGEATDTQYF
-,TRBJ1-2,TRBV7-9,CASSLIGDSYGYTF
-,TRBJ1-1,TRBV14,CASSHQSPNTEAFF
-,TRBJ2-2,TRBV7-8,CASSLGLQRTGELFF
-,TRBJ2-3,TRBV20-1,CSARTTDTQYF
-,TRBJ1-5,TRBV4-1,CASSLRSGATSGQPQHF
once,TRBJ2-7,TRBV4-1,CASSHGGLAGVSYEQYF
few,TRBJ1-1,TRBV12-5,CASGMGRAFF
once,TRBJ2-3,TRBV3-1/TRBV3-2,CASSQELGGGADTQYF
-,TRBJ2-5,TRBV7-9,CASSERGAEETQYF
-,TRBJ2-2,TRBV24-1,CATRSSGTATTGELFF
-,TRBJ1-6,TRBV11-2,CASLDLGHHNSPLHF
-,TRBJ2-5,TRBV5-4,CASSLPGQTETQYF
once,TRBJ1-2,TRBV19,CASSIPPGTVVANYGYTF
-,TRBJ2-3,TRBV24-1,CATSDPRTGPVTDTQYF
-,TRBJ1-2,TRBV24-1,CATSEIDRTGVDGYTF
-,TRBJ1-1,TRBV2,CASSDQGPEAFF
once,TRBJ2-7,TRBV19,CASSIGQLSYEQYF
-,TRBJ2-2,TRBV10-3,CAIKGSGGENTGELFF
-,TRBJ2-2,TRBV9,CASSNSGLRSGELFF
-,TRBJ2-1,TRBV7-2,CASSSRGGSYNEQFF
-,TRBJ2-1,TRBV18,CASSPLNSDSNEQFF
-,TRBJ1-2,TRBV6-2/TRBV6-3,CASSYSNRFYGYTF
-,TRBJ2-1,TRBV5-1,CASSRGQGLENEQFF
few,TRBJ1-5,TRBV12-5,CASGPRDQPQHF
-,TRBJ1-4,TRBV19,CASSIGGVEKLFF